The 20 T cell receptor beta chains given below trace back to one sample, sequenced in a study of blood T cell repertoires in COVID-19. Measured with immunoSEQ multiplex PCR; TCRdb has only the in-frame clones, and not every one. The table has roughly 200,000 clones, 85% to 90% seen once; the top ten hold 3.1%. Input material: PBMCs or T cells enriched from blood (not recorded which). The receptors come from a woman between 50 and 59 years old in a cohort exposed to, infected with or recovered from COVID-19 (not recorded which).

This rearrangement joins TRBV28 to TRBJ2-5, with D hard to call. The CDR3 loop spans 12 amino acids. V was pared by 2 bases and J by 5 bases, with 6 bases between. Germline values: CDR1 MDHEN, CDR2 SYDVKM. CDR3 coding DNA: TGTGCCAGCAGTTTACCCCGGGAGACCCAGTACTTC. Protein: CASSLPRETQYF.

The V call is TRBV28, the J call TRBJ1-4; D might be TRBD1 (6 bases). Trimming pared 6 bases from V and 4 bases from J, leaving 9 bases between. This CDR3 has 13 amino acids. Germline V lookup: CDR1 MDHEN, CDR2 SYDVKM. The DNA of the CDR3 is TGTGCCAGCAGACAGGGAAATAATGAAAAACTGTTTTTT. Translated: CASRQGNNEKLFF.

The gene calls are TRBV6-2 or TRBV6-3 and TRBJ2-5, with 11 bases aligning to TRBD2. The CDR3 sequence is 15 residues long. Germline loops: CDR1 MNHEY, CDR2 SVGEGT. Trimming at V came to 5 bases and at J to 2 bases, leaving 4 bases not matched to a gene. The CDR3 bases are TGTGCCAGCAGTACCAGACTAGCGGGGCAAGAGACCCAGTACTTC. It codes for CASSTRLAGQETQYF.

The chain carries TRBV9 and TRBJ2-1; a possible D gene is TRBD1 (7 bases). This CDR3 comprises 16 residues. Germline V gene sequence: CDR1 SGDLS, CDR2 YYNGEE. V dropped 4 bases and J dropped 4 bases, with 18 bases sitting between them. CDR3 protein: CASSISGGMGYNEQFF. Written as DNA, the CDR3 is TGTGCCAGCAGCATTTCAGGGGGGATGGGGTACAATGAGCAGTTCTTC.

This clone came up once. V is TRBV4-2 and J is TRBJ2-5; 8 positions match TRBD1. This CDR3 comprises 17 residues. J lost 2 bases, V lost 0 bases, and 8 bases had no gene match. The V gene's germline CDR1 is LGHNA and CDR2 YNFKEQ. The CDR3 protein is CASSQDLGDRGQETQYF. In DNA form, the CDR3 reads TGTGCCAGCAGCCAAGATCTTGGAGACAGGGGTCAAGAGACCCAGTACTTC.

CDR3 region: CATSDPGLAGGRETQYF. The CDR3 coding sequence is TGTGCCACCAGTGACCCCGGACTAGCGGGGGGGCGGGAGACCCAGTACTTC. This sequence joins TRBV24-1 and TRBJ2-5; 15 bases agree with TRBD2. Germline assignment: CDR1 KGHDR and CDR2 SFDVKD. V lost 4 bases and J lost 5; bases outside the gene matches: 7. CDR3 length equals 17 residues.

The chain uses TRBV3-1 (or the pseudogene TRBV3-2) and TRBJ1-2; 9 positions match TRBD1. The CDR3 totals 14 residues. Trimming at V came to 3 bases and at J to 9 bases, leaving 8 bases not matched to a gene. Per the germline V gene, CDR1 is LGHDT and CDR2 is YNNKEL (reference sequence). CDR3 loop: CASSHLQGALSYTF. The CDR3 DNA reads TGTGCCAGCAGCCACTTACAGGGGGCGCTTAGCTACACCTTC.

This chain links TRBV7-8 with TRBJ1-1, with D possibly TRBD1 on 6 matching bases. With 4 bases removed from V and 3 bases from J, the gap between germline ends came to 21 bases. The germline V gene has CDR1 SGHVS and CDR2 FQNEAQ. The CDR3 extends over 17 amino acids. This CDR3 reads CASSSPFEQGWDTEAFF. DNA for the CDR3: TGTGCCAGCAGCTCGCCGTTCGAACAGGGATGGGACACTGAAGCTTTCTTT.

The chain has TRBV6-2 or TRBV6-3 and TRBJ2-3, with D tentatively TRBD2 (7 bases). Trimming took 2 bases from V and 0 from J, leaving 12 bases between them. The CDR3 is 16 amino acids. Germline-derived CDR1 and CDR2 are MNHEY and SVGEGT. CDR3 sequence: CASSYQGGGSTDTQYF. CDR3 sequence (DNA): TGTGCCAGCAGTTACCAAGGCGGGGGCAGCACAGATACGCAGTATTTT.

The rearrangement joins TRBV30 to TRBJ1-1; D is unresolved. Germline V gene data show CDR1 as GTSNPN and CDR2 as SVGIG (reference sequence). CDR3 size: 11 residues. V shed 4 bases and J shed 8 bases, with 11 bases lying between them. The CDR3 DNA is TGTGCCTGGATAGATTGGAGGGAAGCTTTCTTT. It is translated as CAWIDWREAFF.

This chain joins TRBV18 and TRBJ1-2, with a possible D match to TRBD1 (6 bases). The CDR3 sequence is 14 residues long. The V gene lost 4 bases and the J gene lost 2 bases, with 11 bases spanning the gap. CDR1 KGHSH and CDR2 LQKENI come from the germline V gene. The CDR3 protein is CASSRTERNYGYTF. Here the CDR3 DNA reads TGTGCCAGCTCACGGACAGAAAGGAACTATGGCTACACCTTC.

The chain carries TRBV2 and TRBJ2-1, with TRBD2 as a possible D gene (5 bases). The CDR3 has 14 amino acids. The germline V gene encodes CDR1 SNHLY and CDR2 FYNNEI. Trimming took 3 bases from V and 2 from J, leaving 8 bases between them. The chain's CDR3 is CASSEEVPYNEQFF. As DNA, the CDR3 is TGTGCCAGCAGTGAGGAGGTCCCCTACAATGAGCAGTTCTTC.

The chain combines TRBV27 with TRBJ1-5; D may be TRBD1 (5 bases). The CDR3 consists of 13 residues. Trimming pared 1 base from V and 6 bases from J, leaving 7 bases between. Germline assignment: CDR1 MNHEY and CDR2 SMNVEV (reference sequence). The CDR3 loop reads CASSLFGGQPQHF. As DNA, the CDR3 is TGTGCCAGCAGTTTATTCGGGGGTCAGCCCCAGCATTTT.

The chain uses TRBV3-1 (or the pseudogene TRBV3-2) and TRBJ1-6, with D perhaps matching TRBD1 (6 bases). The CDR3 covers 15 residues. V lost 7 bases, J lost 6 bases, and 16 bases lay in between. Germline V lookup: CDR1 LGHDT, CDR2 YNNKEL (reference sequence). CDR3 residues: CASTYGGASNSPLHF. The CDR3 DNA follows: TGTGCCAGCACCTACGGGGGGGCATCTAATTCACCCCTCCACTTT.

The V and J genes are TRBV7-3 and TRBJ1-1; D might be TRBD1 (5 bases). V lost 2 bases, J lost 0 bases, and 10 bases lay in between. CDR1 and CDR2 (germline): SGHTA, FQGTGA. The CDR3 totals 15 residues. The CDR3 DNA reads TGTGCCAGCAGCTTAGCCAGGGATATGAACACTGAAGCTTTCTTT. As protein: CASSLARDMNTEAFF.

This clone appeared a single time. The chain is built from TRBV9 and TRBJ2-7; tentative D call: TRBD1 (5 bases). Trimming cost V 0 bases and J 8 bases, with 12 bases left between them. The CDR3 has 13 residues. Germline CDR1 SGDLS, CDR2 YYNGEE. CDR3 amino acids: CASSVGSSGKQYF. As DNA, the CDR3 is TGTGCCAGCAGCGTAGGGTCATCAGGGAAGCAGTACTTC.

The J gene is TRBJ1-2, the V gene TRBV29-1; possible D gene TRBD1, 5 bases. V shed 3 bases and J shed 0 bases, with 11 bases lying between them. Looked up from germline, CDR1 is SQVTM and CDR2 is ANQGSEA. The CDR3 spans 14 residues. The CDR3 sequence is CSVDRGTANYGYTF. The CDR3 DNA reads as TGCAGCGTTGATAGGGGAACGGCTAACTATGGCTACACCTTC.

This CDR3 reads CASHNINYGYTF. CDR3 DNA: TGTGCCAGCCACAACATTAACTATGGCTACACCTTC. The chain combines TRBV28 with TRBJ1-2, with no clear D. The CDR3 totals 12 residues. Per germline, CDR1 MDHEN and CDR2 SYDVKM. Trimming stripped 8 bases from V and 1 base from J, with 8 bases between.

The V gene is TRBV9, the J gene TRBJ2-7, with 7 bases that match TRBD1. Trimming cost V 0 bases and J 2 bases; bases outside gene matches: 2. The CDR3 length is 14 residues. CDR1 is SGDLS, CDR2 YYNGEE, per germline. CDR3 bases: TGTGCCAGCAGCGTAGCCGGGACAGCCTACGAGCAGTACTTC. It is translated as CASSVAGTAYEQYF.

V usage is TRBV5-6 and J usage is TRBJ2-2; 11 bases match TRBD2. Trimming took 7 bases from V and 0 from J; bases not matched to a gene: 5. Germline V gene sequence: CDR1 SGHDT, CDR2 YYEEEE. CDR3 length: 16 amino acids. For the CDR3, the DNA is TGTGCCAGCCAAAGACTAGCGGGGCCGAACACCGGGGAGCTGTTTTTT. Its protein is CASQRLAGPNTGELFF. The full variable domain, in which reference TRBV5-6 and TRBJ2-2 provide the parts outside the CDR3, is DAGVTQSPTHLIKTRGQQVTLRCSPKSGHDTVSWYQQALGQGPQFIFQYYEEEERQRGNFPDRFSGHQFPNYSSELNVNALLLGDSALYLCASQRLAGPNTGELFFGEGSRLTVL.